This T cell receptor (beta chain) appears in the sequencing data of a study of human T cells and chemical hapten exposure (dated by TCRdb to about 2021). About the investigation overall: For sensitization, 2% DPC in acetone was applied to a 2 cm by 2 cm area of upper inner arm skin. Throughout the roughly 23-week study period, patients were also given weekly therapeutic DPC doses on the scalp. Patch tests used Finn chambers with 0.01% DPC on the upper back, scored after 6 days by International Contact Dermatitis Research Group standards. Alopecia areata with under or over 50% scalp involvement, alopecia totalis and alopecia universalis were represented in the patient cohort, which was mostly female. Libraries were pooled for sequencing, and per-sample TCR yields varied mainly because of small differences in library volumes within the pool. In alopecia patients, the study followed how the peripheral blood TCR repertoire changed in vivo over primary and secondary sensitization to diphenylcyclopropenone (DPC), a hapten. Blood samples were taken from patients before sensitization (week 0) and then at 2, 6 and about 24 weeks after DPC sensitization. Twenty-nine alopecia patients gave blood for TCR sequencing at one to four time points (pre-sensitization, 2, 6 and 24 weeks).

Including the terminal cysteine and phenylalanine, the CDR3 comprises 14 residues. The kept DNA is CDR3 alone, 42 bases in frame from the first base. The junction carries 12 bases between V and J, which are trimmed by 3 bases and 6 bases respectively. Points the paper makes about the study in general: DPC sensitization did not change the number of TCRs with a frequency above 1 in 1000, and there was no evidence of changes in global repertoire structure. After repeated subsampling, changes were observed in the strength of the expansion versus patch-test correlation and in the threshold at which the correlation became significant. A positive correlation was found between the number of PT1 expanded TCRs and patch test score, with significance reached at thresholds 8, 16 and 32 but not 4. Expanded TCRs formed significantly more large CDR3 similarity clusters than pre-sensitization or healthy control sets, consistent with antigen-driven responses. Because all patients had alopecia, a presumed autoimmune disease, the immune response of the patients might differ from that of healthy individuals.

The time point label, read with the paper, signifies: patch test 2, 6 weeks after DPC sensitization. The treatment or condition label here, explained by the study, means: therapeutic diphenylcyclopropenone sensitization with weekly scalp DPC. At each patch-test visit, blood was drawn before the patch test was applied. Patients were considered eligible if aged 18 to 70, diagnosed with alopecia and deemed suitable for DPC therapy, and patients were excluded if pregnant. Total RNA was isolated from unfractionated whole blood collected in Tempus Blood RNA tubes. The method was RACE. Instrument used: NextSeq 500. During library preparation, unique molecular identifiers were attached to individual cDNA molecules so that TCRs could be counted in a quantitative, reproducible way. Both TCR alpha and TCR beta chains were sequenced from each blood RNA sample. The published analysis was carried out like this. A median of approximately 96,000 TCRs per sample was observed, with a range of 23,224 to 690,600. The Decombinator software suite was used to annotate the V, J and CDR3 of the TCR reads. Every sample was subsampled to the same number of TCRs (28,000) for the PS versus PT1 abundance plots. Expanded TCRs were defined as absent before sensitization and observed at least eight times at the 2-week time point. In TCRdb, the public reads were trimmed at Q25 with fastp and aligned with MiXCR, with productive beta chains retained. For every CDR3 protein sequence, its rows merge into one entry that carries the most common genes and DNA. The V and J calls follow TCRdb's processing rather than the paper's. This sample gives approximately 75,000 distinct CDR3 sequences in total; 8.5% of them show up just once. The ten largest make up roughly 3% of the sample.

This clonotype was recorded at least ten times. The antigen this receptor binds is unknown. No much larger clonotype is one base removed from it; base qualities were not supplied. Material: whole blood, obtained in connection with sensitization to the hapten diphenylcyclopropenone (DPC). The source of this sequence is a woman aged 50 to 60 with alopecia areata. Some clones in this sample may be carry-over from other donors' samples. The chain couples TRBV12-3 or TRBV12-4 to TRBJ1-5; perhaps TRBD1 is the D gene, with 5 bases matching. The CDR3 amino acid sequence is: CASSFFGAFQPQHF. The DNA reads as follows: TGTGCCAGCAGTTTTTTCGGGGCCTTTCAGCCCCAGCATTTT.